This entry is about one TCR beta chain. Its antigen is unidentified. Coverage ceases 3 residues before the CDR3 finishes, and the germline J gene fills in the end. The entry originates in a study of T cells in women clearing cervical HPV infection. At the level of the study: Controls were women whose single incident HPV16 infection cleared within 12 months without precancer or cancer. For cases, blood was sampled a median about 140 days after lesion detection, interquartile range about 80 to 220 days.

Germline values: CDR1 SNHLY, CDR2 FYNNEI. CDR3 length: 14 amino acids. Trimming cost V 4 bases and J 3 bases; bases outside gene matches: 3. Assay used: immunoSEQ multiplex PCR; TCRdb lists only in-frame clones, some missing. Recorded for this sample: about 20,000 clones. Study-level points and caveats: Associations may precede or follow infection; HPV-specific or memory T cells were not isolated.

This clonotype was sampled from a woman between 18 and 75 years old with a cervical HPV16 infection that either progressed to CIN3+ or cleared (not recorded which). Sequencing input: blood buffy coat. The V and J genes are TRBV2 and TRBJ2-3, with TRBD1 identical over 8 bases. CDR3 amino acids: CASSGQGATDTQYF. The part of the CDR3 DNA that was read is TGTGCCAGCAGTGGTCAGGGGGCTACAGATACG.